Listed below are T cell receptor beta chains from one sample, sequenced in a study of cytomegalovirus exposure and HLA in healthy donors. Libraries were prepared by immunoSEQ multiplex PCR; TCRdb keeps only in-frame clonotypes and omits some of them. The sample holds around 200,000 clones, around 84% seen once. Specimen: PBMCs. The origin of the receptors is a woman between 45 and 65 years old in good health and CMV-seropositive. CDR3s include the opening cysteine and the closing phenylalanine or tryptophan. A D gene is named only where the DNA matches it firmly. The size of a clone is reported for some rows only, either as once, few or many, or as a class for expanded clones.

size	V	J	D	CDR3	DNA
-	TRBV10-3	TRBJ2-3	TRBD2	CAIAGTGGPRTDTQYF	TGTGCCATTGCGGGTACGGGGGGGCCGCGCACAGATACGCAGTATTTT
-	TRBV6-1	TRBJ1-1	-	CASSLQENTEAFF	TGTGCCAGCAGCCTACAGGAGAACACTGAAGCTTTCTTT
few	TRBV30	TRBJ1-6	-	CAGNGVRSPLHF	TGTGCCGGTAACGGGGTAAGGTCACCCCTCCACTTT
-	TRBV19	TRBJ2-1	TRBD2	CASSIDPAGGYNEQFF	TGTGCCAGTAGTATAGATCCAGCGGGGGGGTACAATGAGCAGTTCTTC
once	TRBV6-5	TRBJ2-5	-	CASRPTVYETQYF	TGTGCCAGCAGGCCGACTGTCTATGAGACCCAGTACTTC
-	TRBV5-8	TRBJ2-1	TRBD1	CASSRRQGEQFF	TGTGCCAGCAGCAGAAGACAGGGTGAGCAGTTCTTC
-	TRBV18	TRBJ1-3	-	CASSPGGSGNTIYF	TGTGCCAGCTCACCGGGGGGCTCTGGAAACACCATATATTTT
-	TRBV15	TRBJ2-2	-	CATSRDQETITNTGELFF	TGTGCCACCAGCAGAGATCAAGAGACAATTACGAACACCGGGGAGCTGTTTTTT
-	TRBV7-8	TRBJ2-3	-	CASSPSTDTQYF	TGTGCCAGCAGCCCAAGCACAGATACGCAGTATTTT
-	TRBV5-4	TRBJ2-7	-	CASSQTGAYEQYF	TGTGCCAGCAGCCAGACGGGGGCCTACGAGCAGTACTTC